This TCR beta chain is drawn from a study of T cells after yellow fever vaccination (dated by TCRdb to between 2018 and 2020). For the study in its entirety: The SMART-Seq v4 Ultra Low Input RNA kit was used to prepare libraries from fractions with low cell numbers. Blood samples were taken at several timepoints before and after primary and secondary immunization, and bulk PBMC replicates and cell subsets were isolated. The cohort comprised two healthy male donors, one aged 18 to 30 and one aged 30 to 39 years. To follow T-cell clones before and after primary and booster YFV17D yellow fever vaccination, bulk TCR alpha and beta repertoires were sequenced over time.

General conclusions and limits of the study: After the booster, most of the clones that had expanded following primary vaccination were detected again (approximately 96% of CD4 and around 87% of CD8), which suggests that memory was broadly maintained. Because the study included only a couple of donors, the extent to which the findings can be generalized is limited. Computational filtering was required because FACS-sorted repertoires could contain abundant contaminating clonotypes from the bulk population. A small share of clonotypes occurred in both CD4 and CD8 compartments, likely arising from convergent recombination. The secondary T-cell response was weaker than the primary response but faster, peaking on day 5 instead of day 15.

As for this clonotype: Its antigen is unknown. Base qualities were left out, and no much larger clone turns up one base away.

Per the germline V gene, MDHEN is the CDR1 and SYDVKM is the CDR2. V drops 6 bases and J drops 7 bases, leaving 18 bases in between. Measured from the cysteine to the phenylalanine, the CDR3 is 14 residues long. Only the CDR3 DNA stays, 42 bases, in frame from base 1. In the paper's terms, the treatment or condition label means: live attenuated yellow fever vaccine strain. A standard Ficoll-Paque protocol was used to isolate PBMCs from peripheral blood. CD4 and CD8 T-cell fractions were isolated with Dynabeads CD4 and CD8 positive selection kits. TriZol was used to extract RNA from bulk PBMCs, from CD4 and CD8 fractions, and from dextramer-positive and dextramer-negative fractions. TCR cDNA was made using 5'RACE template switching, a step that added a universal primer site and unique molecular identifiers. Priming for cDNA synthesis came from both the TCR alpha and TCR beta constant segments. Library amplification used two PCR steps, and the second PCR step added sample barcodes and sequencing adapters. Libraries were sequenced on Illumina HiSeq 2500 (2x100 bp) or NovaSeq (2x150 bp). Per the source publication's procedure: Demultiplexing of reads and collapsing into UMI consensus sequences were performed with MIGEC, and V(D)J alignment was carried out with MiXCR. Vaccine-responding clonotypes were identified with edgeR using replicate PBMC samples, with FDR below 0.01 and a log2 fold change above 5 up to day 15 being required. Each bulk clonotype received a CD4 or CD8 identity based on whether the sequenced CD4 or CD8 repertoire contained that clonotype at higher abundance. Using fastp trimming at Q25 and MiXCR clonotype assembly, TCRdb reanalyzed the public sequencing data and kept in-frame beta chains. Merged by CDR3 protein, the rows form single entries marked with the most common genes and DNA. For this entry, the V and J calls and clone size follow TCRdb and not the study's own pipeline. The sample has approximately 260,000 distinct CDR3 sequences on record, approximately 13% of them singletons. The ten top clones hold 0.5% to 0.6% of the sample.

The sequencing used CD4+ T cells sorted from PBMCs, collected 45 days after the yellow fever booster vaccination. The sequence was collected from a man between 25 and 39 years old who received the YFV17D yellow fever vaccine. This sequence uses TRBV28 and TRBJ1-2; TRBD1 is possibly the D segment (5 matching bases). The sequenced DNA: TGTGCCAGCAGAGACCAGGGACCTCTGGGTGGCTACACCTTC. This yields the protein CASRDQGPLGGYTF.